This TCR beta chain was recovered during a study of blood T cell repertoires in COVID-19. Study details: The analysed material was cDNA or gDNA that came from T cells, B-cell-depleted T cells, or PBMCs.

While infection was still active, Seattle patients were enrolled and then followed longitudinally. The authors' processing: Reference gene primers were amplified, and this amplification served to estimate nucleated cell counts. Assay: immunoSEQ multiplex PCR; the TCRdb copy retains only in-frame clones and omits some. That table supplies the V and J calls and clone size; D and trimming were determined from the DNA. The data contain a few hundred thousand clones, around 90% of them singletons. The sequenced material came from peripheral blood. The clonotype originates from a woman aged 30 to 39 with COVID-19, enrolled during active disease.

This chain's CDR3 is CASSHSGLAGGGRSWWQFF. As DNA, the CDR3 is TGTGCCAGCAGCCACTCCGGACTAGCGGGAGGAGGAAGGTCATGGTGGCAGTTCTTC. The rearrangement uses TRBV14 and TRBJ2-1; 14 bases map to TRBD2. The length of the CDR3 is 19 residues. In germline, CDR1 is SGHDN, CDR2 FVKESK. V lost 3 bases, J lost 12 bases, and 19 bases stayed unmatched.